This TCR beta chain is drawn from a study of cytomegalovirus exposure and HLA in healthy donors (dated 2017 in TCRdb). Concerning the study at large: According to an earlier analysis of around 600 of the donors, roughly 180 million T cells yielded some 120 million unique TCR beta sequences and around 300 Gb of sequence data. An early release covering roughly 640 HLA-typed donors comprised about 290 gigabases of sequencing data and tens of millions of unique TCR sequences. The genetic ancestry cluster associated with self-reported Caucasian donors included 80% to 90% of the 398 genotyped donors. The study aimed to test whether signatures of past pathogen exposure could be identified by cataloging public T cell receptors. Using immunosequencing, the study profiled T cell repertoires from fewer than 700 subjects and related those repertoires to cytomegalovirus serostatus. In addition to the first cohort of 666 subjects, a separate validation cohort of 120 different subjects was used. To predict cytomegalovirus infection status, the study brought together high-throughput TCR immunosequencing, statistical association of individual TCRs with disease status, and machine learning. A later analysis re-analyzed previously published TCR beta repertoires from 666 donors and added high-resolution HLA genotyping to study TCR occurrence patterns. Rather than using new phenotypic data, the later analysis identified candidate immune exposures from TCR beta sequences and from how often those sequences occurred across donors. In an earlier analysis of several hundred of the donors, high-throughput TCR beta sequencing was used to judge whether each TCR beta V gene segment behaved as functional or pseudogenic. Donor age, sex, ethnicity and CMV serostatus were compiled together with the repertoire data. A later genetic analysis took genome-wide SNP genotypes for 398 of the 666 donors and used that subset as a discovery cohort. Every repertoire in the discovery cohort had been generated on one and the same sequencing platform. HLA typing included class I and class II loci at four-digit resolution. Typing coverage differed by locus: A, B, C, DRB1 and DQB1 were typed in roughly 620-640 donors, DQA1 in around 500, DPA1 in some 570, and DPB1 in approximately 450. Roughly five DR-DQ haplotypes were treated as single units for association and clustering because of strong linkage in the cohort. Among almost 400 genotyped donors of the cohort, an average of around 240,000 unique TCR beta nucleotide sequences were sequenced per donor, roughly 20% of them non-productive.

There are a few counts of this clone. Its antigen remains undetermined. No qualities accompany the bases; no much larger clone lies one base away. The CDR1 and CDR2 encoded by the germline V gene are SNHLY and FYNNEI. Trimming leaves V shorter by 8 bases and J shorter by 0 bases, with the junction holding 3 bases beyond the gene matches. The CDR3 numbers 13 residues from cysteine through phenylalanine. The DNA shown is the 39-base CDR3, in frame from base 1. The paper as a whole reports these results and caveats: Linkage disequilibrium might explain the correlated functional status among segregating V segments, but an unknown experimental factor could not be excluded. According to the authors, the approach could potentially be generalized to other disease states and immunological phenotypes. Immune exposure information for the cohort was limited to CMV serostatus. The earlier analysis of about 600 of the donors excluded over 15 rarely observed V segments, including chromosome 9 orphons, because counts were too low. Cytomegalovirus status was reported to be diagnosed by the classifier with high specificity and sensitivity in both the original and validation cohorts. Compared with equally common non-associated chains, HLA-associated TCR beta chains in a later analysis were more clonally expanded and had lower generation probabilities. According to a later analysis, most CMV-associated TCR beta chains appeared to be HLA-restricted, and the HLA associations seemed to be driven largely by CMV exposure. In the study, approximately 160 TCR beta chains were listed as associated with cytomegalovirus. Several of the top co-occurrence clusters appeared to be linked to parvovirus B19, influenza, CMV and Epstein-Barr virus, according to a later analysis. A group of highly shared sequence variants was considered likely to be a technical artifact of the sequencing pipeline. In a later analysis, TCR association rates were found to vary across HLA loci, with the most associated TCRs seen for DRB1 alleles and the fewest for HLA-C alleles. Three of the identified cytomegalovirus-associated TCR beta chains were confirmed in vitro to be specific for cytomegalovirus antigens. In a later genetic analysis, fewer N-insertions in productive TCRs were reported among donors in an Asian-associated ancestry cluster than the roughly 700-donor mean. When HLA alleles, especially DR and DQ, strongly co-occurred, attributing TCR associations to individual alleles was difficult. The cohort was sequenced for TCR beta chains only, and without alpha or paired-chain data the features that could be detected were limited. In an earlier analysis of around 600 of the donors, most TCR beta V segments were observed in productive rearrangements about 90% or about 30% of the time, broadly matching IMGT annotations. In a later analysis, some 17,000 TCR beta sequences were associated with specific HLA alleles at a false discovery rate of 0.05. A further reported finding was that TCR beta sequences accurately predicted the HLA-A and HLA-B alleles for most subjects in the first cohort. Sequencing depth was assumed to be roughly uniform across donors in the presence/absence analyses, though that assumption may not hold. Because HLA typing was missing for some donors at each locus, association tests included only the typed subset. Most TCR sequences were seen in very few donors, while some public TCRs were found in many individuals. V-gene and J-gene trimming of TCR beta chains was associated with a missense DCLRE1C variant in a later genetic analysis, and the association was replicated in an independent cohort. Some IMGT-functional V segments, including TRBV6-2 and TRBV6-3, could not be told apart with the 87-base-pair reads, so those segments were excluded.

The cohort consisted of some 730 healthy bone marrow donors. All cohort members were sampled while nominally healthy, although unrecorded immune exposures were likely present. The donor was CMV seronegative and belonged to the group of 380 or so seronegative cohort members. A peripheral blood sample was provided by each donor, and peripheral blood mononuclear cells were used for TCR beta sequencing. Genomic DNA was extracted from the blood cell samples with the Qiagen DNeasy Blood Extraction Kit. Library creation used the immunoSEQ multiplex PCR assay. A mixture of 60 forward primers for TCR Vbeta segments and 13 reverse primers for TCR Jbeta segments was used in the multiplex PCR. The CDR3 region of rearranged TCR beta genes was amplified from genomic DNA by a multiplex PCR assay. The amplified TCR beta libraries were sequenced on the Illumina HiSeq System as 87-base-pair reads. The original pipeline was this. A later analysis counted some 80 million unique TCR beta chains across the 550 to 750 repertoires, and 9 million to 14 million of these chains were shared by at least two donors. Raw reads were error-corrected and collapsed into unique sequences by a nearest-neighbor algorithm in which closely related sequences were merged to remove PCR and sequencing errors. V, D and J gene segments were assigned by aligning CDR3 sequences to IMGT reference sequences. For a sequence to be retained, a match of at least six nucleotides was required to both a V gene segment and a J gene segment. A rearrangement counted as productive if the CDR3 had no stop codons and remained in frame with V and J, and every other rearrangement counted as non-productive. Following IMGT convention, CDR3 was defined as the stretch from the second conserved V-encoded cysteine to the conserved J-encoded phenylalanine. In an earlier analysis of roughly 610 of the donors, sequences lacking an unambiguous match to a single V gene segment were excluded. In an earlier analysis of some 590 of the donors, V segments were called functional above 56.7% productive rearrangements and were called segregating when the between-donor standard deviation exceeded 5%. A statistical classification framework was built to diagnose cytomegalovirus status from the catalog of TCR beta chain sequences. In a later analysis, TCR nucleotide sequences were compared against IMGT/GENE-DB human TR gene sequences so that V and J genes could be assigned. A later analysis assigned CDR3 sequences and most-parsimonious VDJ recombination scenarios with the TCRdist pipeline. In a later analysis, every TCR beta chain was defined by the combination of its CDR3 amino acid sequence and its V-gene family, and reads without a unique V-gene family were dropped. In a later analysis, 500 to 700 highly shared, low-generation-probability nucleotide sequences were removed to address suspected cross-contamination and a sequencing artifact. In a later analysis, a clonal expansion index for each public chain was calculated from normalized within-repertoire ranks of inferred template counts. A later analysis computed generation probabilities with a VDJ recombination model fitted to out-of-frame rearrangements, and checked the results against IGoR. In a later analysis, TCR-TCR, TCR-HLA and TCR-CMV co-occurrence was scored with hypergeometric tests, and a repertoire-size bias correction was applied to TCR pairs. A later analysis estimated false discovery rates by permuting HLA or CMV assignments 20 times. In a later analysis, co-occurring TCRs were grouped using DBSCAN, with TCRdist sequence similarity added in when clustering inside HLA-allele-positive subsets. Repertoires with fewer than 30,000 or more than 120,000 public chains were left out of co-occurrence clustering, as were a few repertoires with anomalous nucleotide sharing. Sourced from immuneACCESS, this table was stored by TCRdb with only in-frame sequences that have V and J called. A share of the clones is absent; for the studies checked, an unresolved V gene accounts for under half, and the remainder has no known explanation. V, J and clone size were drawn from that table, and D and trimming were deduced from the DNA. This sample lists fewer than 150,000 clones; 15% were detected once. Jointly, the top ten make up under 2.5% of the sample.

Sequencing used PBMCs. The sequence derives from a woman aged 18-35 years in good health and CMV-seronegative. Recombination joined TRBV2 with TRBJ1-1, and 7 junction bases match TRBD1. The nucleotide sequence reads TGTGCCAGCCGACAGGGAATGAACACTGAAGCTTTCTTT. This codes for CASRQGMNTEAFF.